These 21 T cell receptor beta chains came from one sample sequenced in a study of beta chain features in type 1 diabetes. Their cognate antigens are unknown. What was sequenced were expressed TCRB transcripts, since all of the isolated RNA had been reverse transcribed. The repertoire was sequenced with immunoSEQ multiplex PCR; TCRdb's copy has only in-frame clones and lacks some. The sample records around 120,000 clones, approximately 15% being singletons. Whole-study findings and limits: Shortening of TCRB CDR3s, moderate but significant, appeared in all four CD4+ subsets of Type 1 diabetes patients.

Sequencing was carried out using central memory CD4+ T cells from blood. The receptors shown here come from a man between 18 and 29 years old with type 1 diabetes.

In this sample, this clone turned up many times. The sample has other DNA sequences that encode this CDR3 too. The CDR3 is CASSQDREGSDEQYF. DNA of the CDR3: TGCGCCAGCAGCCAAGATCGGGAGGGCTCGGACGAGCAGTACTTC. The chain is built from TRBV4-1 and TRBJ2-7, with TRBD2 matching 8 bases. The germline gives CDR1 MGHRA, CDR2 YSYEKL. After removal of 0 bases from V and 5 bases from J, the junction contained 6 bases not matched to a gene. CDR3 size: 15 residues.

The chain has TRBV6-6 and TRBJ2-2, with no clear D. The CDR3 runs to 16 residues. Germline CDR1 is MNHNY and CDR2 is SVGAGI (reference sequence). V lost 3 bases, J lost 5 bases, and 16 bases lay in between. The CDR3 DNA reads TGTGCCAGCAGTTATTTGGCGGCTAGGAGTACCGGGGAGCTGTTTTTT. Translating gives CASSYLAARSTGELFF.

The gene calls are TRBV7-2 and TRBJ2-2; D is undetermined. CDR1 is SGHTA, CDR2 FQGNSA, per germline. Trimming shortened V by 1 base and J by 5 bases, and 11 bases separated the two germline ends. The length of the CDR3 is 15 residues. As DNA, the CDR3 is TGTGCCAGCAGCTTAGTGGCGTGGGGTACCGGGGAGCTGTTTTTT. Protein product: CASSLVAWGTGELFF.

There are a few counts of this clone. The CDR3 here is CASGLRPSFQETQYF. Written as DNA, the CDR3 is TGTGCTAGTGGTTTGCGTCCTTCCTTCCAAGAGACCCAGTACTTC. The rearrangement uses TRBV12-5 and TRBJ2-5; the D is unclear. V gave up 2 bases and J gave up 1 base, with 11 bases separating them. The CDR3 is 15 residues long. Germline V gives CDR1 LGHNT, CDR2 FRNRAP.

This chain uses TRBV4-1 with TRBJ2-3; 10 bases fit TRBD2. Germline CDR1 is MGHRA and CDR2 is YSYEKL. V shed 2 bases, J shed 0 bases, and the junction held 11 bases outside the gene matches. CDR3 size: 19 residues. The CDR3 bases are TGCGCCAGCAGCCAACAGCGGGGGGGACACGACGCGAGCACAGATACGCAGTATTTT. This gives the protein CASSQQRGGHDASTDTQYF.

J is TRBJ2-7 and V is TRBV5-1; D gene uncertain. The V end lost 5 bases, the J end lost 7 bases, and 16 bases lay between the germline ends. Germline values: CDR1 SGHRS, CDR2 YFSETQ. This CDR3 has 13 amino acids. CDR3: CASRMKGYGEQYF. The CDR3 DNA sequence: TGCGCCAGCAGAATGAAAGGGTATGGGGAGCAGTACTTC.

The chain couples TRBV7-9 to TRBJ2-1; D gene ambiguous. CDR3 length: 12 amino acids. Looked up from germline, CDR1 is SEHNR and CDR2 is FQNEAQ (reference sequence). Trimming took off 5 bases at V and 7 bases at J, with 9 bases between the two ends. This CDR3 is CASSPNRNEQFF. Written as DNA, the CDR3 is TGTGCCAGCAGCCCCAACCGTAATGAGCAGTTCTTC.

This clone was observed a few times. The gene calls are TRBV7-6 and TRBJ2-6; D perhaps matches TRBD1 (5 bases). Trimming stripped 4 bases from V and 0 bases from J, with 16 bases between. CDR3 size: 18 residues. Germline CDR1 SGHVS, CDR2 FNYEAQ. The CDR3 bases are TGTGCCAGCAGCTCCATAGCCAGGGAAGTCTCTGGGGCCAACGTCCTGACTTTC. This codes for CASSSIAREVSGANVLTF. Combining the CDR3 with reference TRBV7-6 and TRBJ2-6 gives the whole variable domain GAGVSQSPRYKVTKRGQDVALRCDPISGHVSLYWYRQALGQGPEFLTYFNYEAQQDKSGLPNDRFSAERPEGSISTLTIQRTEQRDSAMYRCASSSIAREVSGANVLTFGAGSRLTVL.

This clone was seen many times. The chain joins TRBV29-1 to TRBJ2-2, with D unclear. Trimming removed 4 bases at V and 7 bases at J, with 13 bases between. CDR3 length equals 13 residues. From germline, CDR1 is SQVTM and CDR2 ANQGSEA. In DNA, the CDR3 is TGCAGCGTTGGGACCACCCTCCGCGGGGAGCTGTTTTTT. It is translated as CSVGTTLRGELFF.

This clone has a count of ten or more. The rearrangement links TRBV6-5 to TRBJ2-5, with 7 nucleotides matching TRBD2. Germline V gene sequence: CDR1 MNHEY, CDR2 SVGAGI. The CDR3 runs to 13 residues. V dropped 6 bases and J dropped 5; count of bases not matched to a gene: 6. The CDR3 DNA is TGTGCCAGCAGAAGCCAGGGAGGGGAGACCCAGTACTTC. Its translation is CASRSQGGETQYF.

The V call is TRBV27, the J call TRBJ2-3, with D tentatively TRBD1 (6 bases). The CDR3 extends over 15 amino acids. Germline CDR1 reads MNHEY; CDR2 reads SMNVEV (reference sequence). V lost 5 bases and J lost 4, with 16 bases in between. The CDR3 region has the DNA TGTGCCAGCAGTAGGCAGGGGTGGGGCGCAGATACGCAGTATTTT. Its translation: CASSRQGWGADTQYF.

The chain combines TRBV5-1 with TRBJ2-5; D is possibly TRBD2 (6 bases). The V gene lost 3 bases and the J gene lost 8 bases, with 14 bases spanning the gap. Per the germline V gene, CDR1 is SGHRS and CDR2 is YFSETQ. The CDR3 spans 13 residues. CDR3 nucleotides: TGCGCCAGCAGCTGGGGGACTGGCGAAACCCAGTACTTC. It yields the protein CASSWGTGETQYF.

The V and J genes are TRBV2 and TRBJ1-2; D might be TRBD1 (6 bases). Germline lookup yields CDR1 SNHLY and CDR2 FYNNEI. The CDR3 consists of 14 residues. V gave up 3 bases and J gave up 5 bases, with 13 bases separating them. The CDR3 loop reads CASSEGGNWYGYTF. CDR3 nucleotides: TGTGCCAGCAGTGAGGGGGGCAATTGGTATGGCTACACCTTC.

The genes are TRBV11-1 and TRBJ2-1; TRBD1 might be the D (6 bases). The CDR3 is 16 residues long. CDR1 and CDR2 (germline): SGHAT, FQDESV (reference sequence). Trimming pared 5 bases from V and 7 bases from J, leaving 21 bases between. CDR3 amino acids: CASSQTRGTLENEQFF. In nucleotides, the CDR3 is TGTGCCAGCAGCCAAACGAGGGGGACCTTGGAGAATGAGCAGTTCTTC.

This clone has just a few counts. The rearrangement uses TRBV4-1 and TRBJ1-4, with a tentative D call TRBD1 (5 bases). Germline lookup yields CDR1 MGHRA and CDR2 YSYEKL. The CDR3 loop spans 16 amino acids. The ends were cut back, 5 bases at V and 11 bases at J, with 24 bases in the middle. CDR3 amino acids: CASSDPTNSLEGKLFF. CDR3 bases: TGCGCCAGCAGCGACCCGACGAACAGCCTAGAGGGGAAACTGTTTTTT.

V gene TRBV25-1 combines with J gene TRBJ2-5; D gene unclear. The length of the CDR3 is 15 residues. The germline V gene has CDR1 MGHDK and CDR2 SYGVNS. V was shortened by 4 bases and J by 1 base, with 13 bases between the two germline ends. CDR3 nucleotides: TGTGCCAGCAGTGGCGACGTCGGGCGCCAAGAGACCCAGTACTTC. Its translation is CASSGDVGRQETQYF.

This clone has a handful of counts. The CDR3, as DNA: TGTGCCAGCAGCTTCCAAAGTGGGAACACTGAAGCTTTCTTT. Translating gives CASSFQSGNTEAFF. This chain joins TRBV11-2 and TRBJ1-1; D remains ambiguous. Germline V CDR1 and CDR2: SGHAT, FQNNGV. The CDR3 length is 14 residues. The V end lost 3 bases, the J end lost 1 base, and 9 bases lay between the germline ends.

This clone was seen more than once but under ten times. This chain uses TRBV28 with TRBJ2-5; D not certain. Trimming pared 5 bases from V and 5 bases from J, leaving 6 bases between. The germline V gene encodes CDR1 MDHEN and CDR2 SYDVKM. The CDR3 totals 11 residues. The CDR3 bases are TGTGCCAGCAGTCCCTGGGAGACCCAGTACTTC. Amino acids: CASSPWETQYF.

The rearrangement links TRBV30 to TRBJ2-1; D is unclear. The CDR3 length is 12 residues. V lost 7 bases and J 9 bases, leaving 16 bases between the germline ends. Germline CDR1 is GTSNPN and CDR2 is SVGIG (reference sequence). The CDR3 DNA follows: TGTGCCTCCCCTGGGCAAGCCGCTGAGCAGTTCTTC. This encodes CASPGQAAEQFF. The variable domain in full, with the rest retrieved from reference TRBV30 and TRBJ2-1, is SQTIHQWPATLVQPVGSPLSLECTVEGTSNPNLYWYRQAAGRGLQLLFYSVGIGQISSEVPQNLSASRPQDRQFILSSKKLLLSDSGFYLCASPGQAAEQFFGPGTRLTVL.

This rearrangement joins TRBV29-1 to TRBJ2-1; D perhaps matches TRBD1 (7 bases). Germline CDR1 SQVTM, CDR2 ANQGSEA. This CDR3 region has 15 residues. Trimming took 7 bases from V and 7 from J, leaving 23 bases between them. CDR3 region: CSAERGAGGGNEQFF. CDR3 DNA: TGCAGCGCCGAACGAGGGGCAGGGGGAGGAAATGAGCAGTTCTTC.

The V call is TRBV7-2, the J call TRBJ1-4, with 8 bases aligning to TRBD1. The CDR3 loop spans 13 amino acids. Germline-derived CDR1 and CDR2 are SGHTA and FQGNSA. The J segment lost 8 bases and the V segment lost 5 bases, leaving 4 bases of the junction unmatched. The CDR3 DNA reads as TGTGCCAGCAGCCCGACAGGGGAAGAAAAACTGTTTTTT. Translated, it gives CASSPTGEEKLFF.